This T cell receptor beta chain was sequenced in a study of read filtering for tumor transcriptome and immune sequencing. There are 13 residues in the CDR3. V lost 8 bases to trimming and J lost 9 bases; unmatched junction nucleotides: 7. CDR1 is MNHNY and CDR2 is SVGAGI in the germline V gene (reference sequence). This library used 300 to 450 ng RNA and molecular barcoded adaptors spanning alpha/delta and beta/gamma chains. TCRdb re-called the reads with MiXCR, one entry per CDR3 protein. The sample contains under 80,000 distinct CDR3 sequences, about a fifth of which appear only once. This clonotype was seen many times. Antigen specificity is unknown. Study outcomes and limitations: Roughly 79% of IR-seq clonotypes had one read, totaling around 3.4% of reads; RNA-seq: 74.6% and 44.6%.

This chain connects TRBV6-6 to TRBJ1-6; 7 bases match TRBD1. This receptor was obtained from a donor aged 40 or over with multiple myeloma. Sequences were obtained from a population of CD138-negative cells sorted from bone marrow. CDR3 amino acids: CASFRDSGSPLHF. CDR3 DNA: TGTGCCAGCTTCCGGGACAGTGGTTCACCCCTCCACTTT.